This T cell receptor beta chain was identified during a study of T-cell reconstitution after alpha-beta-depleted transplantation in children. As it was prepared, the TCRbeta library received unique molecular identifiers. Each CDR3 protein gets one entry after TCRdb re-called the PCR reads with MiXCR. Here the sample spans roughly 200,000 distinct CDR3 sequences, under 8.5% being singletons. Remarks on this clonotype: The antigen remains unidentified.

Overall study findings and caveats: Surviving recipient T cells and thymic progenitors produced the high day-60 TCRbeta diversity seen in some patients. Reportedly, only several hundred clones from non-depleted graft cells drove alpha-beta T-cell counts at about two months. Diversity and T-cell counts at one year after transplant derived mostly from new T cells.

The sample here was PBMCs, mostly from graft donor cells, taken 360 days after TCRalphabeta/CD19-depleted stem cell transplant. The TCR comes from a male patient aged 2 to 10 who had a stem cell transplant for acute myeloid leukemia, so the T cells may come from the graft donor.

In DNA form, the CDR3 reads TGCGCCAGCAGCCAAGCCTCCAGCGCAGATACGCAGTATTTT. Translation gives CASSQASSADTQYF. The genes are TRBV4-3 and TRBJ2-3; D is ambiguous. Looked up from germline, CDR1 is LGHNA and CDR2 is YSLEER. The V end lost 1 base, the J end lost 4 bases, and 9 bases lay between the germline ends. This CDR3 spans 14 amino acids.